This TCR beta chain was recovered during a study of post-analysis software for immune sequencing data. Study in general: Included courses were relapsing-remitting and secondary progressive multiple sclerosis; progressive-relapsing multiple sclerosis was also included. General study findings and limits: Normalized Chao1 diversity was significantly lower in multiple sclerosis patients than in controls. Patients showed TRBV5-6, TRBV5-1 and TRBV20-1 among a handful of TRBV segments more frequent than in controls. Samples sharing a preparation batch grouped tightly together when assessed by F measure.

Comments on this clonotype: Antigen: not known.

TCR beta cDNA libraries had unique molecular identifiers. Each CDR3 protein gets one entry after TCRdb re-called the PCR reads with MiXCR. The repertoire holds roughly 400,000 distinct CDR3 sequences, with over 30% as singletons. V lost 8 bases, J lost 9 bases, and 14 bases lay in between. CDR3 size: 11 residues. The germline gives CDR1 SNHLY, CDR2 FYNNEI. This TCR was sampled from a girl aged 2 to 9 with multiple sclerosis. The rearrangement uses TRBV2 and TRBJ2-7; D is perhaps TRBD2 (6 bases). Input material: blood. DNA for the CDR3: TGTGCCAGCCAGATTATTAGCGGGCAGTACTTC. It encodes CASQIISGQYF.